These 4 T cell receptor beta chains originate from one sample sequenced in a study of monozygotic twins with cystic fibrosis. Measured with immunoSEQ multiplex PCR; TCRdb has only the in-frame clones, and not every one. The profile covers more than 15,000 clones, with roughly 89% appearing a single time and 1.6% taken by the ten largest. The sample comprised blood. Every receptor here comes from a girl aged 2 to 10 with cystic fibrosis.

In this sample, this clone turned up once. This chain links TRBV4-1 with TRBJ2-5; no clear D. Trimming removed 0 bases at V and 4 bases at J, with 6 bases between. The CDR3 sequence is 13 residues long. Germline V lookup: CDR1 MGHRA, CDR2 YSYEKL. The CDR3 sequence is CASSQEPGETQYF. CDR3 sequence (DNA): TGCGCCAGCAGCCAAGAGCCCGGAGAGACCCAGTACTTC.

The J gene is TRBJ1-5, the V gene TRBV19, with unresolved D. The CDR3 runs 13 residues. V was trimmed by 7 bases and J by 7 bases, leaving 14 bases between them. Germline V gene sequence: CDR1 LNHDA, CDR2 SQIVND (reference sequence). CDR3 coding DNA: TGTGCCAGTAATGTGGAACCGGAGCAGCCCCAGCATTTT. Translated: CASNVEPEQPQHF.

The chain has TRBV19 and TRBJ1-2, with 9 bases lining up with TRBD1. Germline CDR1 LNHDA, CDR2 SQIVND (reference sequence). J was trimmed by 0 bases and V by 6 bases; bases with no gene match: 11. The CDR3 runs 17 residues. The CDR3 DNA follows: TGTGCCAGTAGCAAACAACAGGGGGCACTAACTAACTATGGCTACACCTTC. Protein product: CASSKQQGALTNYGYTF.

CDR3 DNA: TGCAGCGTCAAAGGCGCCCGACTAGGAGCCAATGAGCAGTTCTTC. This codes for CSVKGARLGANEQFF. This chain joins TRBV29-1 and TRBJ2-1, with D tentatively TRBD2 (6 bases). The V and J ends lost 6 bases and 6 bases respectively, with 21 bases between them. The CDR3 loop spans 15 amino acids. The germline gives CDR1 SQVTM, CDR2 ANQGSEA.